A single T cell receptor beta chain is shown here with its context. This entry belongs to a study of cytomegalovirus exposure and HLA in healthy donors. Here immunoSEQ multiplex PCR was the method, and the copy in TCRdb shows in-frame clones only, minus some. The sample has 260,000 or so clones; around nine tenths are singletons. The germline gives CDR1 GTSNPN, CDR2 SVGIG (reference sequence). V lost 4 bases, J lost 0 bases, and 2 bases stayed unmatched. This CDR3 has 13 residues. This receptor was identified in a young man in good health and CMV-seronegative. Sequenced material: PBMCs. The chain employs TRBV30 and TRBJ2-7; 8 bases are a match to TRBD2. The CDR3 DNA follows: TGTGCCTGGACTGGACTAGCCTCCTACGAGCAGTACTTC. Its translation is CAWTGLASYEQYF.